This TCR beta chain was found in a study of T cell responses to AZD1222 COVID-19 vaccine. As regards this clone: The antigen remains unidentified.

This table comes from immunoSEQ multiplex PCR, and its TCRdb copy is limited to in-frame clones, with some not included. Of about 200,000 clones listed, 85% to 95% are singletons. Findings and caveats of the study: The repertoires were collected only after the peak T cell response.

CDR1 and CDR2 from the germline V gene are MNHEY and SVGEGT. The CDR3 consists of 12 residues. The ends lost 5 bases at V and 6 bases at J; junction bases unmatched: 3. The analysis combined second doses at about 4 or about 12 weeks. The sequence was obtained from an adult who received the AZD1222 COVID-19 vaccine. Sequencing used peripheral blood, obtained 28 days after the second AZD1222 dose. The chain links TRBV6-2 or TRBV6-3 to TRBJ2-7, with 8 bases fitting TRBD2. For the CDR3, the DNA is TGTGCCAGCAGTCGAAGCGGGGGCGAGCAGTACTTC. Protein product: CASSRSGGEQYF.